This T cell receptor (beta chain) was sequenced in a study of T-cell memory formation after mild COVID-19. Notes on the study in general: Clones shrinking from day 15 to 85 showed even CD4/CD8 mixes; later expanders tilted CD4+. CD4+ clones that contracted lay mainly in CM and EM; CD8+ ones lay in EMRA. Memory cells collected pre-infection included some clones that later responded, suggesting cross-reactive memory joined.

V gave up 4 bases and J gave up 5 bases, with 11 bases separating them. The CDR3 is 13 residues long. Germline-derived CDR1 and CDR2 are LGHDT and YNNKEL (reference sequence). TCRdb used MiXCR to reprocess the 5' RACE reads, holding one entry per CDR3 protein. The profile shows about 160,000 distinct CDR3 sequences, roughly 31% of them singletons. Turning to this clonotype: No antigen is known for it.

The rearrangement joins TRBV3-1 to TRBJ2-5; D remains ambiguous. The receptor was isolated from an adult woman who had mild COVID-19 (a few samples of this study predate the infection). Cell type and time point are not known. Source material: PBMCs or a T cell subset sorted from them (not recorded which). The CDR3 reads CASSLRAAETQYF. Here the CDR3 DNA reads TGTGCCAGCAGCCTCCGGGCCGCGGAGACCCAGTACTTC.